The next 4 T cell receptor beta chains were all read from a single sample in a study of technical replicates of blood from four donors. TCRdb keeps only in-frame clones here, not all; method: immunoSEQ multiplex PCR. The sample lists about 80,000 clones, 80% to 90% occurring once. The sequencing sample was made of PBMCs. The origin of the receptors is a human donor in good health. Some clones in this sample may be carry-over from other donors' samples.

V usage is TRBV4-1 and J usage is TRBJ2-1; TRBD2 matches 10 bases. The CDR3 spans 17 residues. Per the germline V gene, CDR1 is MGHRA and CDR2 is YSYEKL. The ends lost 0 bases at V and 5 bases at J; junction bases unmatched: 7. The CDR3 protein is CASSQEPPSGGDNEQFF. The CDR3 bases are TGCGCCAGCAGCCAAGAACCCCCGAGCGGGGGGGACAATGAGCAGTTCTTC.

J is TRBJ1-2 and V is TRBV4-3; 7 nucleotides match TRBD1. Germline V gene data show CDR1 as LGHNA and CDR2 as YSLEER. The CDR3 sequence is 15 residues long. V lost 0 bases, J lost 7 bases, and 8 bases stayed unmatched. The CDR3 is CASSQDSRTGVGYTF. The DNA for the CDR3 is TGCGCCAGCAGCCAAGATTCCCGCACAGGGGTTGGCTACACCTTC.

For the CDR3, the DNA is TGTGCCTGGAGTCGGACTTTATACTACGAGCAGTACTTC. This gives the protein CAWSRTLYYEQYF. The rearrangement links TRBV30 to TRBJ2-7; the D gene is possibly TRBD2 (5 bases). Germline V gives CDR1 GTSNPN, CDR2 SVGIG (reference sequence). Trimming took 2 bases from V and 3 from J, leaving 11 bases between them. This CDR3 has 13 residues.

This clone was counted once. The V and J genes are TRBV9 and TRBJ2-1; D may be TRBD2 (5 bases). V was trimmed by 0 bases and J by 3 bases, leaving 10 bases between them. The CDR3 contains 15 residues. Germline CDR1 and CDR2: SGDLS and YYNGEE. CDR3 nucleotide sequence: TGTGCCAGCAGCGTAGCGGACTCCTACTACAATGAGCAGTTCTTC. Its translation: CASSVADSYYNEQFF.